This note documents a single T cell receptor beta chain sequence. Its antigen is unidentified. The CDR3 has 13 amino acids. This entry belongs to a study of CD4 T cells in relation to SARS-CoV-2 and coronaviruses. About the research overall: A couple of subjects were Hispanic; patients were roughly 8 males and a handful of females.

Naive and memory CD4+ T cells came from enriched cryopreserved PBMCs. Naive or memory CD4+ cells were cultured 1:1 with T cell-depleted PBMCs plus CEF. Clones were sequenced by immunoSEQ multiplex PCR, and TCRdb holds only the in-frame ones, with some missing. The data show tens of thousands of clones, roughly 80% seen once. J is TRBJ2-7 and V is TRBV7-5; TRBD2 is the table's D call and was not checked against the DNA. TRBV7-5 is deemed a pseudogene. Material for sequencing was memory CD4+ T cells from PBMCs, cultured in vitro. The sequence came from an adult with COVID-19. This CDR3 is CATLVILSYEQYF. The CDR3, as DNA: TGTGCTACGTTAGTAATCCTCTCCTACGAGCAGTACTTC.